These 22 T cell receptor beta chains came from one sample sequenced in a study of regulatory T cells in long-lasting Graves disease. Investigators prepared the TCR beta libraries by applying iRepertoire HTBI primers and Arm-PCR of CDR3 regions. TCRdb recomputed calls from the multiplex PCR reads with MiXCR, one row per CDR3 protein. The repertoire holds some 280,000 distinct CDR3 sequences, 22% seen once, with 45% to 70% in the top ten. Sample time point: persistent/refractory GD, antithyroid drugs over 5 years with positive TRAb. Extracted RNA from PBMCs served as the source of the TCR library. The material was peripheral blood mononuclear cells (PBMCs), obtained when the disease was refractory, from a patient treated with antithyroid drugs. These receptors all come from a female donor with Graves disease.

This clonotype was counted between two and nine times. CDR3 loop: CASSIKDYYGYTF. The CDR3, as DNA: TGTGCCAGTAGTATAAAGGACTATTATGGCTACACCTTC. The chain uses TRBV19 and TRBJ1-2; D unresolved. The V and J ends lost 2 bases and 5 bases respectively, with 9 bases between them. The CDR3 loop spans 13 amino acids. CDR1 and CDR2 (germline): LNHDA, SQIVND (reference sequence).

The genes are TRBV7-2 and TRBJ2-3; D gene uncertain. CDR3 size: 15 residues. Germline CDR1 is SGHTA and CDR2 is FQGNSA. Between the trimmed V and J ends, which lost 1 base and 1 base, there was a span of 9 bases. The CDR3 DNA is TGTGCCAGCAGCTTAGGGTGGGTGGGCACAGATACGCAGTATTTT. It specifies CASSLGWVGTDTQYF.

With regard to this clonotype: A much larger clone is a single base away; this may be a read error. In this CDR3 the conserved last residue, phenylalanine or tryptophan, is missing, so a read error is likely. CDR3 sequence reads: CASSSGLDYGYTS. The CDR3 DNA is TGTGCCAGCAGCTCAGGGTTGGACTATGGCTACACCTCC. The rearrangement joins TRBV7-8 to TRBJ1-2, with D possibly TRBD1 on 5 matching bases. The CDR3 has 13 residues. The V end was cut by 4 bases, the J end by 3 bases, with 9 bases between. Germline CDR1 SGHVS, CDR2 FQNEAQ.

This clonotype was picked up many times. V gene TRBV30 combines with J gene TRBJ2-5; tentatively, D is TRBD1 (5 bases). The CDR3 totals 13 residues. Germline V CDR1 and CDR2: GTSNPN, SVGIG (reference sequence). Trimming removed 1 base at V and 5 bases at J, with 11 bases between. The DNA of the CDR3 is TGTGCCTGGAGTGCAGGGTTTTGGGAGACCCAGTACTTC. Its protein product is CAWSAGFWETQYF.

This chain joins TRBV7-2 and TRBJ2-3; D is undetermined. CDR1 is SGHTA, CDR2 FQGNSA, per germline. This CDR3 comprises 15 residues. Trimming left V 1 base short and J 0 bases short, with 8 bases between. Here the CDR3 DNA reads TGTGCCAGCAGCTTAGTAAAGACTAGCACAGATACGCAGTATTTT. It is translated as CASSLVKTSTDTQYF.

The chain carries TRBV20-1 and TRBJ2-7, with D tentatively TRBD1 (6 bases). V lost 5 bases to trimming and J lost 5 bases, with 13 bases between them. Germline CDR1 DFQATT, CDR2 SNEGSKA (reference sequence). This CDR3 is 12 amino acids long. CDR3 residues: CSAWDIGDEQYF. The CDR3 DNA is TGCAGTGCTTGGGACATCGGCGACGAGCAGTACTTC.

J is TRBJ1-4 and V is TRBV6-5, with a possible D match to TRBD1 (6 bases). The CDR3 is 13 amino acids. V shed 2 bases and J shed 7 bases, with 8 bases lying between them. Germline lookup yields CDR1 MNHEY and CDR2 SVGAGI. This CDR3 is CASSYLDSEKLFF. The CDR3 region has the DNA TGTGCCAGCAGTTACCTGGACAGTGAAAAACTGTTTTTT.

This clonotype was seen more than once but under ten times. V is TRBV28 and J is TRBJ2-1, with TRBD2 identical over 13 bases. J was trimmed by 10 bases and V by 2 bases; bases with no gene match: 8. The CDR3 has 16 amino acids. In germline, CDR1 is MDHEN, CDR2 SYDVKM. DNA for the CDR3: TGTGCCAGCAGTTTAGGAGGACTAGCGGGAGTCGGAGAGCAGTTCTTC. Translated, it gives CASSLGGLAGVGEQFF. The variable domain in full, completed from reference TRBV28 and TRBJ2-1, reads DVKVTQSSRYLVKRTGEKVFLECVQDMDHENMFWYRQDPGLGLRLIYFSYDVKMKEKGDIPEGYSVSREKKERFSLILESASTNQTSMYLCASSLGGLAGVGEQFFGPGTRLTVL.

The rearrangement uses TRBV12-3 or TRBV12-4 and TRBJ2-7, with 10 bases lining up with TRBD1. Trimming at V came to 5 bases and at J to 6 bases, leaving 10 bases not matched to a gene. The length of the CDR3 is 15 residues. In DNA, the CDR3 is TGTGCCAGCAGTAGAAGGACAGGGGGTGGAGGCGAGCAGTACTTC. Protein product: CASSRRTGGGGEQYF.

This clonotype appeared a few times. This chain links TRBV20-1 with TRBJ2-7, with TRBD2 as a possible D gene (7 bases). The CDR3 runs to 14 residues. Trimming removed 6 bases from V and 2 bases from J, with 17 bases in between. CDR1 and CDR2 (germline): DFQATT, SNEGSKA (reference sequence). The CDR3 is CSAPGGTPPYEQYF. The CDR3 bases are TGCAGTGCCCCCGGGGGGACACCTCCCTACGAGCAGTACTTC.

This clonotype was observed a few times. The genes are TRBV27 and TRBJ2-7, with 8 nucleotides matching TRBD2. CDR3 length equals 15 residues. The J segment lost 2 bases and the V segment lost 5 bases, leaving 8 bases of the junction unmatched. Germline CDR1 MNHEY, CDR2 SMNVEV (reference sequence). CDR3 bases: TGTGCCAGCAGTCTAGGTACTAGCGGAGCCTACGAGCAGTACTTC. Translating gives CASSLGTSGAYEQYF.

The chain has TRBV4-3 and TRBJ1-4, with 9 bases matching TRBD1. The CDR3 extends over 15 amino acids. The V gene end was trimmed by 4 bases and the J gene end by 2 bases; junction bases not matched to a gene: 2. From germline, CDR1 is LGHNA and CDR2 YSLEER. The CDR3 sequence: CASSLGQGTNEKLFF. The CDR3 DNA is TGCGCCAGCAGCCTCGGACAGGGGACTAATGAAAAACTGTTTTTT.

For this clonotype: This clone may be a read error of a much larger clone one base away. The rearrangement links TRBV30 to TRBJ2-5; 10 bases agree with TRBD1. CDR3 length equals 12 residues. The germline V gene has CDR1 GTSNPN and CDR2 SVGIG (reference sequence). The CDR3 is CARRTGGETQYF. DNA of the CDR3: TGTGCCCGGAGGACAGGGGGAGAGACCCAGTACTTC. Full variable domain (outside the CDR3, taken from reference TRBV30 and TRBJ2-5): SQTIHQWPATLVQPVGSPLSLECTVEGTSNPNLYWYRQAAGRGLQLLFYSVGIGQISSEVPQNLSASRPQDRQFILSSKKLLLSDSGFYLCARRTGGETQYFGPGTRLLVL.

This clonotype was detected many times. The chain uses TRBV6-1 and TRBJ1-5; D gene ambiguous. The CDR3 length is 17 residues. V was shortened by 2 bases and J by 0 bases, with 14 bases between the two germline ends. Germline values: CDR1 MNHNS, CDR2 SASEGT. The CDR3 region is CASSEPGWLGSNQPQHF. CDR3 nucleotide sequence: TGTGCCAGCAGTGAACCCGGGTGGCTTGGTAGCAATCAGCCCCAGCATTTT.

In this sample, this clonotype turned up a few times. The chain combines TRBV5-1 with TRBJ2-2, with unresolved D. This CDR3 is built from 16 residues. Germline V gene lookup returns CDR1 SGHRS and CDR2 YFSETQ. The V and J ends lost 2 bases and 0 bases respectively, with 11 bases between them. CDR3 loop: CASSLLLTSNTGELFF. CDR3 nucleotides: TGCGCCAGCAGCTTATTGTTGACTTCGAACACCGGGGAGCTGTTTTTT.

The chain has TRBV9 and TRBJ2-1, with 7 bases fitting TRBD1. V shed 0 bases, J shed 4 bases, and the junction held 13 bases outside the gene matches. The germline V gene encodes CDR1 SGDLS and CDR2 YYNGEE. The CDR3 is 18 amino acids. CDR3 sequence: CASSVEGFEGTVYNEQFF. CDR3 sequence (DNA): TGTGCCAGCAGCGTAGAGGGGTTCGAAGGGACAGTATACAATGAGCAGTTCTTC.

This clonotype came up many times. DNA for the CDR3: TGCAGTGCTGGCCCCACGGGGACCTACGAGCAGTACTTC. It specifies CSAGPTGTYEQYF. The chain employs TRBV20-1 and TRBJ2-7; possible D gene TRBD2, 5 bases. The CDR3 runs to 13 residues. Germline lookup yields CDR1 DFQATT and CDR2 SNEGSKA (reference sequence). Trimming shortened V by 5 bases and J by 2 bases, and 13 bases separated the two germline ends.

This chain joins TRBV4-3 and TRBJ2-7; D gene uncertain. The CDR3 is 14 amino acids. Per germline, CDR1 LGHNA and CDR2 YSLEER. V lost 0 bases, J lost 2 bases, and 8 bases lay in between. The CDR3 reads CASSQDKGTYEQYF. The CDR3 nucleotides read TGCGCCAGCAGCCAAGACAAGGGCACCTACGAGCAGTACTTC.

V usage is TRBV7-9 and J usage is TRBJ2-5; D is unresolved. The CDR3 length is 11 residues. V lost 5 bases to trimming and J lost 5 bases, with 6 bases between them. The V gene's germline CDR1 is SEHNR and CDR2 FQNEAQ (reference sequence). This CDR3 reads CASSLYETQYF. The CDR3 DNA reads TGTGCCAGCAGCCTCTACGAGACCCAGTACTTC.

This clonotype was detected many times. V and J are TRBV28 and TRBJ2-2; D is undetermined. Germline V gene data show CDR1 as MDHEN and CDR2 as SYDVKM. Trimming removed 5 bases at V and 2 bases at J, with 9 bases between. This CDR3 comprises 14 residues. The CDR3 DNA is TGTGCCAGCAGTCCTGATGATAACACCGGGGAGCTGTTTTTT. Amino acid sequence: CASSPDDNTGELFF.

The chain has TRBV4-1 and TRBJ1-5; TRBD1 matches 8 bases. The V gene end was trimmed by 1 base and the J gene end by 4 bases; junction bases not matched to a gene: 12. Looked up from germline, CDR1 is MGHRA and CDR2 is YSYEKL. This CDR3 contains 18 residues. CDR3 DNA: TGCGCCAGCAGCCAAGCGATGCAGGGGGCGCCCCGAAATCAGCCCCAGCATTTT. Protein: CASSQAMQGAPRNQPQHF.

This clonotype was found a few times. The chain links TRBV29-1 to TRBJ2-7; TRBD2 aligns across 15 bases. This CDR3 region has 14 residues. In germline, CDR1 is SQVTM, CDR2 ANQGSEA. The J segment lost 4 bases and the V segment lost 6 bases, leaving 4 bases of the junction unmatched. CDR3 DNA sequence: TGCAGCGTCCGGGGACTAGCGGGAGGATACGAGCAGTACTTC. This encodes CSVRGLAGGYEQYF.